The TCR beta chain described here comes from a study of cytomegalovirus exposure and HLA in healthy donors. Study findings and constraints: An assumption of roughly uniform sequencing depth across donors underlay the presence/absence analyses. Reportedly, HLA-A and HLA-B alleles of most subjects were accurately predicted from TCR beta.

The PCR had 60 Vbeta and 13 Jbeta primers. Sequencing was performed with immunoSEQ multiplex PCR; in TCRdb, only in-frame clones are kept and a portion is missing. The sample lists approximately 150,000 clones, roughly 80% occurring once. Between the trimmed V and J ends, which lost 1 base and 5 bases, there was a span of 8 bases. The CDR3 contains 14 residues. Germline V gene data show CDR1 as SGHTA and CDR2 as FQGNSA. To note about this clone: Its antigen is undetermined.

This TCR derives from a man between 18 and 29 years old in good health and CMV-seropositive. The chain combines TRBV7-2 with TRBJ2-2; D is undetermined. Sequencing was carried out using PBMCs. CDR3 protein: CASSLVPRTGELFF. The CDR3 DNA follows: TGTGCCAGCAGCTTAGTCCCGAGGACCGGGGAGCTGTTTTTT.